Shown below are 8 T cell receptor beta chains from a single sample sequenced in a study of shared clonotypes between healthy human individuals. Sequencing used immunoSEQ multiplex PCR; TCRdb keeps in-frame clones, though not all of them. The table has around 1 million clones, approximately 76% seen once; the top ten hold nearly 1.5%. The sample was memory CD4+ T cells sorted from blood. Subset indicated: CD45RA-negative fraction. The origin of the receptors is a man between 18 and 29 years old in good health.

The chain uses TRBV5-1 and TRBJ1-1; 9 nucleotides agree with TRBD1. This CDR3 is 15 amino acids long. The J segment lost 4 bases and the V segment lost 4 bases, leaving 8 bases of the junction unmatched. The germline gives CDR1 SGHRS, CDR2 YFSETQ. The CDR3 loop is CASSIGRQGVTEAFF. The CDR3 DNA sequence: TGCGCCAGCAGCATAGGTAGACAGGGGGTCACTGAAGCTTTCTTT.

The genes are TRBV5-1 and TRBJ1-1; no clear D. The germline V gene has CDR1 SGHRS and CDR2 YFSETQ. The CDR3 length is 14 residues. V dropped 2 bases and J dropped 4 bases, with 12 bases sitting between them. The CDR3 coding sequence is TGCGCCAGCAGCTTCATGGATGCAAGCACTGAAGCTTTCTTT. Its translation: CASSFMDASTEAFF. The variable domain in full, completed from reference TRBV5-1 and TRBJ1-1, reads KAGVTQTPRYLIKTRGQQVTLSCSPISGHRSVSWYQQTPGQGLQFLFEYFSETQRNKGNFPGRFSGRQFSNSRSEMNVSTLELGDSALYLCASSFMDASTEAFFGQGTRLTVV.

V is TRBV9 and J is TRBJ2-5; 7 nucleotides align to TRBD2. V lost 1 base, J lost 2 bases, and 5 bases stayed unmatched. The CDR3 consists of 15 residues. Germline lookup yields CDR1 SGDLS and CDR2 YYNGEE. The CDR3: CASSVSSGGQETQYF. Here the CDR3 DNA reads TGTGCCAGCAGCGTAAGCTCCGGGGGGCAAGAGACCCAGTACTTC.

For this clone: A clone one base away is much larger, so this may be a read error. Other DNA sequences in the same sample also yield this CDR3. The gene calls are TRBV5-1 and TRBJ2-5; 7 bases are shared with TRBD2. With 0 bases clipped from V and 1 base from J, the junction kept 0 bases outside the gene matches. The CDR3 is 14 amino acids. Germline CDR1 and CDR2: SGHRS and YFSETQ. The CDR3 region is CASSLAGGQETQYF. The CDR3, as DNA: TGCGCCAGCAGCTTGGCGGGGGGCCAAGAGACCCAGTACTTC.

This clone has ten or more counts. The chain has TRBV10-2 and TRBJ2-3; D gene ambiguous. The CDR3 is 13 residues long. Trimming cost V 8 bases and J 0 bases, with 9 bases left between them. CDR1 and CDR2 from the germline V gene are WSHSY and SAAADI. In DNA form, the CDR3 reads TGCGCCAGCGGGTCACTAAGCACAGATACGCAGTATTTT. It codes for CASGSLSTDTQYF.

CDR3 DNA sequence: TGCGCCAGCAGCTTGTCTGGCGGCAGGGAGCAGTACTTC. Residues: CASSLSGGREQYF. This chain connects TRBV5-1 to TRBJ2-7; D ambiguous. V dropped 1 base and J dropped 7 bases, with 12 bases sitting between them. Germline V CDR1 and CDR2: SGHRS, YFSETQ. The CDR3 spans 13 residues.

V gene TRBV6-6 combines with J gene TRBJ2-1; D is uncertain. V was shortened by 7 bases and J by 0 bases, with 10 bases between the two germline ends. Germline values: CDR1 MNHNY, CDR2 SVGAGI (reference sequence). This CDR3 has 14 amino acids. For the CDR3, the DNA is TGTGCCAGCAAAGGGCAGATCTCCTACAATGAGCAGTTCTTC. Protein product: CASKGQISYNEQFF.

The rearrangement links TRBV5-4 to TRBJ1-6, with 8 bases aligning to TRBD1. Germline loops: CDR1 SGHNT, CDR2 YYREEE (reference sequence). This CDR3 spans 17 amino acids. J was trimmed by 5 bases and V by 0 bases; bases with no gene match: 7. CDR3 DNA sequence: TGTGCCAGCAGCTTGGGGACAGGGAACCTACATAATTCACCCCTCCACTTT. It codes for CASSLGTGNLHNSPLHF.